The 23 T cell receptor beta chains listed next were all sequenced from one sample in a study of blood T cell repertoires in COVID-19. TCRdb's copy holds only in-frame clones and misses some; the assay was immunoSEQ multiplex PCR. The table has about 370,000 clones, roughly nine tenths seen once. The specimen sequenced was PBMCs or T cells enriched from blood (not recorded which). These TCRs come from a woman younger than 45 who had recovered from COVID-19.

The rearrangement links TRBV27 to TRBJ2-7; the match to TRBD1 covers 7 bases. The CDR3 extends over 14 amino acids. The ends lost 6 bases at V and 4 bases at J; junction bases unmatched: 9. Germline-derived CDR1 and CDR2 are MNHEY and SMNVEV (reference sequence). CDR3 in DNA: TGTGCCAGCAGGTATACAGGGGTCTCGTACGAGCAGTACTTC. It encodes CASRYTGVSYEQYF.

The CDR3 loop reads CSVEDQTTHEQYF. The CDR3 DNA sequence: TGCAGCGTTGAAGATCAGACGACACACGAGCAGTACTTC. The V call is TRBV29-1, the J call TRBJ2-7; D remains ambiguous. Trimming shortened V by 0 bases and J by 5 bases, and 11 bases separated the two germline ends. The CDR3 runs to 13 residues. Germline CDR1 reads SQVTM; CDR2 reads ANQGSEA.

CDR3 residues: CASSQSEELFNYGYTF. The CDR3 DNA sequence: TGTGCCAGCAGCCAATCTGAAGAACTCTTTAACTATGGCTACACCTTC. The chain is built from TRBV4-2 and TRBJ1-2; D unclear. V was cut by 2 bases and J by 1 base, with 14 bases left in between. Per germline, CDR1 LGHNA and CDR2 YNFKEQ. The CDR3 is made up of 16 amino acids.

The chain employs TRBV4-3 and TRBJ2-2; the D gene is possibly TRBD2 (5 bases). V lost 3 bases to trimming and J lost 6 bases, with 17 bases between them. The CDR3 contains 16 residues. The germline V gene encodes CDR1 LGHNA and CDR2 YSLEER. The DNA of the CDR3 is TGCGCCAGCAGCCAGAGTCTTAGCGTTGTCGCCGGGGAGCTGTTTTTT. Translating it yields CASSQSLSVVAGELFF.

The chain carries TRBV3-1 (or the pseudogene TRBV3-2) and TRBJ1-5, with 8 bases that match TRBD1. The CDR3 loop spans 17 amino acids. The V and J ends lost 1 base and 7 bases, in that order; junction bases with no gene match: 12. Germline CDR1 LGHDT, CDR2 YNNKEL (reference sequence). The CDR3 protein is CASSQGTGTGSSQPQHF. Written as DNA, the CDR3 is TGTGCCAGCAGCCAAGGGACCGGGACAGGCAGTAGCCAGCCCCAGCATTTT.

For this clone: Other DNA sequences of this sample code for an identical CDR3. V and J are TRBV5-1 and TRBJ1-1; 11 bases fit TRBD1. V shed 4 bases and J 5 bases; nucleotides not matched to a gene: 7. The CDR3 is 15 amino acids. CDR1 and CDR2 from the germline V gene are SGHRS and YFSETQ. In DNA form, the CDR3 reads TGCGCCAGCAGCCCTCCGGACAGGGGGCTTACTGAAGCTTTCTTT. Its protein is CASSPPDRGLTEAFF.

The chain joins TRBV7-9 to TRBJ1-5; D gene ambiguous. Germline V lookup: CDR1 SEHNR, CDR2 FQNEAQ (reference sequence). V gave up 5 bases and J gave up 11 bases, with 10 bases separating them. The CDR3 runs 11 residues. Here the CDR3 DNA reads TGTGCCAGCAGCGACGAGGTGACCCAGCATTTT. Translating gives CASSDEVTQHF.

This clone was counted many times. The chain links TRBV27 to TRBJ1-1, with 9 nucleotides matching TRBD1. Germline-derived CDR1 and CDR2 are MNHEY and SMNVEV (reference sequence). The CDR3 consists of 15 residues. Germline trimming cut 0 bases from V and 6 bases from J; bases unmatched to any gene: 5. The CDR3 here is CASSLSGQGYAEAFF. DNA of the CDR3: TGTGCCAGCAGTTTATCTGGACAGGGGTACGCTGAAGCTTTCTTT.

The CDR3 coding sequence is TGTGCCAGCAGCGTAGATCCGGGAAAGGGATCACCCCTCCACTTT. Translation: CASSVDPGKGSPLHF. This chain links TRBV9 with TRBJ1-6; D gene ambiguous. The V and J ends lost 0 bases and 10 bases respectively, with 14 bases between them. Germline V gene sequence: CDR1 SGDLS, CDR2 YYNGEE. The length of the CDR3 is 15 residues.

CDR3 DNA sequence: TGTGCCAGCAGGCCCAGTATTTTGGGACAGTATAATTCACCCCTCCACTTT. This gives the protein CASRPSILGQYNSPLHF. This rearrangement joins TRBV2 to TRBJ1-6; the match to TRBD1 covers 7 bases. V lost 6 bases, J lost 4 bases, and 12 bases stayed unmatched. Germline CDR1 SNHLY, CDR2 FYNNEI. The CDR3 loop spans 17 amino acids.

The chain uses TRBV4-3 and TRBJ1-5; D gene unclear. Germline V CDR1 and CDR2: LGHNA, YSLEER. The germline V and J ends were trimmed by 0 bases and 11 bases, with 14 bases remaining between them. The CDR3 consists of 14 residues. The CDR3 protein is CASSQDPRRMAQHF. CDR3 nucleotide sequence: TGCGCCAGCAGCCAAGACCCGCGGCGGATGGCCCAGCATTTT.

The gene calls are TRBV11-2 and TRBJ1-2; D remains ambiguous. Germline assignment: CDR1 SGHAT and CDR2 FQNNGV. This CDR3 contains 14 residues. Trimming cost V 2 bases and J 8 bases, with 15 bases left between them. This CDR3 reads CASSLSHVGPGYTF. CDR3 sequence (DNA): TGTGCCAGCAGCTTATCGCACGTTGGGCCGGGCTACACCTTC.

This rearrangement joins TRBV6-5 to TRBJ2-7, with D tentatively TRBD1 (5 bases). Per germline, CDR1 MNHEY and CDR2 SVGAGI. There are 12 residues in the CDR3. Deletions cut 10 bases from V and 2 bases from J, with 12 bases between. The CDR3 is CATLDTTYEQYF. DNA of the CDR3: TGTGCCACCTTGGACACGACCTACGAGCAGTACTTC.

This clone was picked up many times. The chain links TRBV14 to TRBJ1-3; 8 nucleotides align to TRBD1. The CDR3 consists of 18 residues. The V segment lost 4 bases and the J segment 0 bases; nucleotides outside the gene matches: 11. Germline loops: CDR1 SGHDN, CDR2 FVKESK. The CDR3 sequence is CASSPTTGEEYSGNTIYF. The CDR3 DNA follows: TGTGCCAGCAGCCCTACGACAGGGGAGGAATACTCTGGAAACACCATATATTTT.

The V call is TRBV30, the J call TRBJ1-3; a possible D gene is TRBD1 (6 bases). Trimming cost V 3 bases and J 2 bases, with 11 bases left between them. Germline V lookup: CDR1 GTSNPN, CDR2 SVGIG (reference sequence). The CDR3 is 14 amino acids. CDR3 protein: CAWSTGHAGNTIYF. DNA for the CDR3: TGTGCCTGGAGCACAGGGCACGCTGGAAACACCATATATTTT.

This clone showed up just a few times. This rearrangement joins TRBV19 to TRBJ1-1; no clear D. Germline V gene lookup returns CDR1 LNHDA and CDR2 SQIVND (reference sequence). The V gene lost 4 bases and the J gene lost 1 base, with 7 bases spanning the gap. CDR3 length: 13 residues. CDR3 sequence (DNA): TGTGCCAGTAGTAATGACTGGAACACTGAAGCTTTCTTT. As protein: CASSNDWNTEAFF.

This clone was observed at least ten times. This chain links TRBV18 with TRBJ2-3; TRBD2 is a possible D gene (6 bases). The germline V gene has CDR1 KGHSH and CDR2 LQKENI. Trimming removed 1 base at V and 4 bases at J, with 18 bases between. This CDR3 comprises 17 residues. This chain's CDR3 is CASSPLAAGTGADTQYF. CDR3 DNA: TGTGCCAGCTCACCACTCGCCGCAGGGACGGGAGCAGATACGCAGTATTTT.

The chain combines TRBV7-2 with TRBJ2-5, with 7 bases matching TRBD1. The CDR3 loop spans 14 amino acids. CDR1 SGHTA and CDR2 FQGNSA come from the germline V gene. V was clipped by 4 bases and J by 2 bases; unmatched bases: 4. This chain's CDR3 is CASSSLDRQETQYF. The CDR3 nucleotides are TGTGCCAGCAGCTCCTTGGACAGGCAAGAGACCCAGTACTTC.

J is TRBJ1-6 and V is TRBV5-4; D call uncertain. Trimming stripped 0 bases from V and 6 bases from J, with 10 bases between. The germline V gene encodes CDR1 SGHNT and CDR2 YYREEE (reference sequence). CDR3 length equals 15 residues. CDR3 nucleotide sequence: TGTGCCAGCAGCTTGGAAGGCGGAATTAATTCACCCCTCCACTTT. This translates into CASSLEGGINSPLHF.

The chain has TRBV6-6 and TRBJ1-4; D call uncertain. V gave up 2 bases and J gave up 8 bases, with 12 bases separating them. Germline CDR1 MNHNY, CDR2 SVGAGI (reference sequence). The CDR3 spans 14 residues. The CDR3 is CASSYKPTEEKLFF. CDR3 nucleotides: TGTGCCAGCAGTTACAAGCCTACGGAGGAAAAACTGTTTTTT.

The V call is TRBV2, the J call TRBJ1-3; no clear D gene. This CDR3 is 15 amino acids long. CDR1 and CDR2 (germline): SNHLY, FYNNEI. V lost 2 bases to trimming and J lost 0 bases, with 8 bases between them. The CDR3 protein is CASSERLTSGNTIYF. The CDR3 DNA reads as TGTGCCAGCAGTGAAAGACTGACCTCTGGAAACACCATATATTTT.

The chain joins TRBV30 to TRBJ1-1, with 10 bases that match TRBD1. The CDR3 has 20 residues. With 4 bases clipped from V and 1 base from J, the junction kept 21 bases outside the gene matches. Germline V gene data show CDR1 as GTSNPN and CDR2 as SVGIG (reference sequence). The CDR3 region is CAWNPVFGTGDPWGNTEAFF. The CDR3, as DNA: TGTGCCTGGAATCCAGTCTTCGGGACAGGGGACCCGTGGGGGAACACTGAAGCTTTCTTT.

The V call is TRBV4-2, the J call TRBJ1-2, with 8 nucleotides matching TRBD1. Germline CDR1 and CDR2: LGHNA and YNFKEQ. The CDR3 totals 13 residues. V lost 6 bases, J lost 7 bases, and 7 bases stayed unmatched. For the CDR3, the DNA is TGTGCCAGCAGGAACATCAGGGGGCTTGGCTACACCTTC. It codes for CASRNIRGLGYTF.